A single T cell receptor (beta chain) is shown here with its context. Its specificity is unknown. Assay used: immunoSEQ multiplex PCR; TCRdb lists only in-frame clones, some missing. Here the sample spans 2,500,000 or so clones, 80% to 95% being singletons. The source of the sample is a study of shared clonotypes between healthy human individuals. Study observations and caveats: Clonotypes not shared had lower generation probabilities than those common to all four donors.

The sequenced sample was naive CD4+ T cells from PBMCs. Subset: CD45RA+ positively selected. This clonotype was obtained from a man younger than 30 in good health. Some clones in this sample may be carry-over from other donors' samples.

In DNA, the CDR3 is TGTGCCAGCAGTTTATCTGGCAGGGTATCTGAGACCCAGTACTTC. It translates to CASSLSGRVSETQYF. This rearrangement joins TRBV27 to TRBJ2-5, with D tentatively TRBD1 (5 bases). The CDR3 is 15 residues long. The germline CDR1 and CDR2 sequences are MNHEY and SMNVEV (reference sequence). V gave up 0 bases and J gave up 5 bases, with 13 bases separating them.